The present entry profiles one T cell receptor beta chain with its context. Its cognate antigen is unknown. This sample stems from a study of CD8 T cells in ankylosing spondylitis. Study-wide results and limits: A motif in TCR beta, a set of eight highly homologous variants, appeared characteristic of ankylosing spondylitis blood. Clones linked to disease were reported to show significant enrichment in matched ankylosing spondylitis synovial fluid.

This CDR3 is 15 amino acids long. Germline CDR1 SEHNR, CDR2 FQNEAQ (reference sequence). The trim removed 5 bases at V and 3 bases at J, leaving 6 bases unmatched. By quantitative 5'-RACE with molecular barcodes, the TCR beta libraries were made. Via MiXCR, TCRdb re-called the 5' RACE reads, giving one row per CDR3 protein. The repertoire has 400,000 or so distinct CDR3 sequences, roughly a quarter of them found once; the top ten carry roughly 0.8%. The rearrangement uses TRBV7-9 and TRBJ2-7, with 11 bases lining up with TRBD1. The sequenced sample consisted of blood, either unsorted or a sorted T cell fraction (not recorded which). This sequence was found in a male donor with ankylosing spondylitis. Here the CDR3 DNA reads TGTGCCAGCAGCCTGGGACAGGGGGGTATCTACGAGCAGTACTTC. It specifies CASSLGQGGIYEQYF. Full variable domain (rest looked up from reference TRBV7-9 and TRBJ2-7): DTGVSQNPRHKITKRGQNVTFRCDPISEHNRLYWYRQTLGQGPEFLTYFQNEAQLEKSRLLSDRFSAERPKGSFSTLEIQRTEQGDSAMYLCASSLGQGGIYEQYFGPGTRLTVT.